The rows below give T cell receptor beta chains drawn from one sample of a study of T cell repertoires in cytomegalovirus infection. Via MiXCR, TCRdb re-called the reads, giving one row per CDR3 protein. Of approximately 470,000 distinct CDR3 sequences detected, about 39% appear once; the ten largest clones hold just under 45%. These receptors' targets are unknown. The source was cultured PBMCs, collected from culture after CMV antigen stimulation. Receptors originate from a human donor in good health (CMV status not recorded). Some clones in this sample may be carry-over from other donors' samples. CDR3s include the opening cysteine and the closing phenylalanine or tryptophan. A D gene is named only where the DNA matches it firmly. Size tells how often a clone was seen (once, few, many) or the class of an expanded clone, and some rows leave it out.

clone_size	d_call	j_call	v_call	cdr3_nt	cdr3_aa
few	NA	TRBJ2-1	TRBV4-1	TGCGCCAGCAGCCCCAGCCTTCTTGACAGAGACAATGAGCAGTTCTTC	CASSPSLLDRDNEQFF
NA	NA	TRBJ1-4	TRBV11-2	TGTGCCAGCAGCTTAGTCCCATGGGAACTGTTTTTT	CASSLVPWELFF
NA	NA	TRBJ1-2	TRBV7-9	TGTGCCAGCAACCAGGACGAAGCTAACTATGGCTACACCTTC	CASNQDEANYGYTF
NA	TRBD1	TRBJ1-2	TRBV5-1	TGCGCCAGCAGCTCACTTGCGGACAGGAGGGATGGCTACACCTTC	CASSSLADRRDGYTF
NA	TRBD2	TRBJ2-2	TRBV11-2	TGTGCCAGCAGCTTAGTTAGCGGGGGATTAGGCGGGGAGCTGTTTTTT	CASSLVSGGLGGELFF
NA	TRBD2	TRBJ2-1	TRBV7-8	TGTGCCAGCAGCTTAGTGGCTAGCGGGCCTCCCTACAATGAGCAGTTCTTC	CASSLVASGPPYNEQFF
NA	NA	TRBJ2-1	TRBV20-1	TGCAGTGCCGAAAGAGGGAATTCCTACAATGAGCAGTTCTTC	CSAERGNSYNEQFF
NA	TRBD1	TRBJ1-1	TRBV6-1	TGTGCCAGCAGTTACGGGTCAGGGGGTGTGCGCACTGAAGCTTTCTTT	CASSYGSGGVRTEAFF
few	TRBD1	TRBJ1-5	TRBV7-2	TGTGCCAGCAGCTCTGCAGGGGGAGGCAATCAGCCCCAGCATTTT	CASSSAGGGNQPQHF
once	NA	TRBJ1-3	TRBV7-1	TGTGCCAGCAGCACAAGACGGGGAAACACCATATATTTT	CASSTRRGNTIYF
NA	NA	TRBJ1-4	TRBV7-9	TGTGCCAGCAGCCCATCGGGGTCTAGTGAAAAACTGTTTTTT	CASSPSGSSEKLFF
NA	TRBD1	TRBJ1-2	TRBV18	TGTGCCAGCTCACCATTTCCGGTGGACAGGGAGTTTTACTACACCTTC	CASSPFPVDREFYYTF
few	TRBD1	TRBJ2-1	TRBV7-8	TGTGCCAGCAGCTTAGATCCGGGACAGGGCATAACGAATGAGCAGTTCTTC	CASSLDPGQGITNEQFF
NA	NA	TRBJ2-5	TRBV7-2	TGTGCCAGCAGCTTAGGATTAGGGCGGACAAAAGAGACCCAGTACTTC	CASSLGLGRTKETQYF
NA	NA	TRBJ2-5	TRBV12-3/TRBV12-4	TGTGCCAGCAGTCCGTACACAGAACAAGAGACCCAGTACTTC	CASSPYTEQETQYF
once	TRBD1	TRBJ1-1	TRBV20-1	TGCAGTGCTAGAGGAGGGGAGACAGGGGGTCCTATGAACACTGAAGCTTTCTTT	CSARGGETGGPMNTEAFF
once	NA	TRBJ1-4	TRBV7-9	TGTGCCAGCAGACCCCGGGAGGCTAATGAAAAACTGTTTTTT	CASRPREANEKLFF
NA	NA	TRBJ1-5	TRBV6-6	TGTGCCAGCAGGGAGCTAGGGACACCGAGTCAGCCCCAGCATTTT	CASRELGTPSQPQHF
NA	NA	TRBJ1-5	TRBV12-3/TRBV12-4	TGTGCCAGCGTCGGGCAGCACAATCAGCCCCAGCATTTT	CASVGQHNQPQHF
few	TRBD2	TRBJ2-1	TRBV7-6	TGTGCCAGCAGCTTAGACCCTAGCGGGGGTGAGCAGTTCTTC	CASSLDPSGGEQFF
NA	NA	TRBJ2-7	TRBV5-1	TGCGCCAGCAGCTTGACGGGCATGGCAGCCCGCGAGCAGTACTTC	CASSLTGMAAREQYF
NA	NA	TRBJ1-1	TRBV11-2	TGTGCCAGCAGCTTTACAGGGCGCACTGAAGCTTTCTTT	CASSFTGRTEAFF
few	NA	TRBJ2-5	TRBV20-1	TGCAGTGCTAGAGATCGGCCTAGCTGGATAGAAGAGACCCAGTACTTC	CSARDRPSWIEETQYF
few	NA	TRBJ2-4	TRBV6-1	TGTGCCACCACACCCGGTGCGGACATTCAGTACTTC	CATTPGADIQYF
NA	TRBD1	TRBJ1-1	TRBV6-8	TGTGCCAGCAGCCCTACCAGGTGGGGACAGGGTTTCTACACTGAAGCTTTCTTT	CASSPTRWGQGFYTEAFF
few	TRBD1	TRBJ1-1	TRBV7-8	TGTGCCAGCAGCTTAGGGACAGGGGTGAACACTGAAGCTTTCTTT	CASSLGTGVNTEAFF
many	NA	TRBJ2-3	TRBV6-5	TGTGCCAGCAGTTACTCCTCCACAGATACGCAGTATTTT	CASSYSSTDTQYF
NA	TRBD1	TRBJ1-2	TRBV12-5	TGTGCTAGTGGTTTGGGATCCGGGACAGGGGGCGCATACTATGGCTACACCTTC	CASGLGSGTGGAYYGYTF
few	NA	TRBJ2-1	TRBV7-2	TGTGCCAGCAGCTTAGAGCCCGGACAAAAACAGTTCTTC	CASSLEPGQKQFF
few	TRBD2	TRBJ2-3	TRBV7-2	TGTGCCAGCAGCTTAAGCCCGTCTGGGACTAGCGGGATCAATACGCAGTATTTT	CASSLSPSGTSGINTQYF